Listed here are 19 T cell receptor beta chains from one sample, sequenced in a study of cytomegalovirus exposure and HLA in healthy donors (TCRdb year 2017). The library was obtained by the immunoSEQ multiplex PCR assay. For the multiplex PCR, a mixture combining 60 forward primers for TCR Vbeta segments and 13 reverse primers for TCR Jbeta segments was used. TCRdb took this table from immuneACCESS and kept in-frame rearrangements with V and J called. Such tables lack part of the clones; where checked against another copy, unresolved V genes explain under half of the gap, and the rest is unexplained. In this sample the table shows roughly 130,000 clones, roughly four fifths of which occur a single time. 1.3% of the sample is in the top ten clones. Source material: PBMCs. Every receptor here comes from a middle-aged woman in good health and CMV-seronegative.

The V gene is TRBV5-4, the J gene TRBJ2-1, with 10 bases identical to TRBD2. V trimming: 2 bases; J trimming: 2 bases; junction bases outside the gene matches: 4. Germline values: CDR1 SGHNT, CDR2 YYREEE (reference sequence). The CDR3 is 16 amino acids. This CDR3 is CASSFALAGAYNEQFF. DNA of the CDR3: TGTGCCAGCAGCTTCGCCCTAGCGGGGGCCTACAATGAGCAGTTCTTC.

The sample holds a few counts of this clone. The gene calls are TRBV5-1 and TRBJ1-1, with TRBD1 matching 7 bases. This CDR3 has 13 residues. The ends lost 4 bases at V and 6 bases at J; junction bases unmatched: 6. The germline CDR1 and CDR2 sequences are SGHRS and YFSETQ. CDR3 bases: TGCGCCAGCAGCGCATCGCAGGGGGCTGAAGCTTTCTTT. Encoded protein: CASSASQGAEAFF.

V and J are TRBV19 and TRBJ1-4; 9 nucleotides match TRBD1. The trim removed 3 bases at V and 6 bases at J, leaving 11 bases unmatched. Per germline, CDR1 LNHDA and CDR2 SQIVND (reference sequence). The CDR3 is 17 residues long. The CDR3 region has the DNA TGTGCCAGTAGTATCCGCGGGGGACAGGGCCGAGATGAAAAACTGTTTTTT. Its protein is CASSIRGGQGRDEKLFF.

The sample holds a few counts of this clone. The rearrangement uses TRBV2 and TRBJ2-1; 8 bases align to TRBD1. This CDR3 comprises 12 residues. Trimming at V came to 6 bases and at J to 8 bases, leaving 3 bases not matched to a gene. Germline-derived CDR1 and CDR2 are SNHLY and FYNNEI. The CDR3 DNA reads TGTGCCAGCAGCAAACAGGGGGATGAGCAGTTCTTC. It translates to CASSKQGDEQFF.

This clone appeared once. CDR3 sequence (DNA): TGTGCCATCAGTGAGTCGAAAGGAGCGGACCTCACAGATACGCAGTATTTT. This codes for CAISESKGADLTDTQYF. The rearrangement uses TRBV10-3 and TRBJ2-3; D may be TRBD2 (5 bases). Per the germline V gene, CDR1 is ENHRY and CDR2 is SYGVKD. V lost 0 bases and J lost 2, with 15 bases in between. The CDR3 has 17 residues.

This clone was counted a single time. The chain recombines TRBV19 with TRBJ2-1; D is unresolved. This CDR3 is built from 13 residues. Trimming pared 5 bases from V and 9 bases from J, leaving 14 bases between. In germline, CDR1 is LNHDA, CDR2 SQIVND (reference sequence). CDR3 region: CASSAQRIGEQFF. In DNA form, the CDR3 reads TGTGCCAGTAGTGCCCAGAGGATTGGTGAGCAGTTCTTC. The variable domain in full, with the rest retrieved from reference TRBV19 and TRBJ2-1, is DGGITQSPKYLFRKEGQNVTLSCEQNLNHDAMYWYRQDPGQGLRLIYYSQIVNDFQKGDIAEGYSVSREKKESFPLTVTSAQKNPTAFYLCASSAQRIGEQFFGPGTRLTVL.

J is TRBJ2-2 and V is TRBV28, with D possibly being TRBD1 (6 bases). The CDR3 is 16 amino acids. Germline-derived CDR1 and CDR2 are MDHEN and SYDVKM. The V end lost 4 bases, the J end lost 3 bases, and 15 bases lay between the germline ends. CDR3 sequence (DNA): TGTGCCAGCAGTTCACTGACAGGAAGGGACACCGGGGAGCTGTTTTTT. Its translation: CASSSLTGRDTGELFF.

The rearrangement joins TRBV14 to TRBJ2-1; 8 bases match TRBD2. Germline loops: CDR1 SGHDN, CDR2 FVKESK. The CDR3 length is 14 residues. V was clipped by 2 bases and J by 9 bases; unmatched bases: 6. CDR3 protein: CASSQIARGGEQFF. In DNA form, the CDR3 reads TGTGCCAGCAGCCAAATTGCTCGGGGGGGTGAGCAGTTCTTC.

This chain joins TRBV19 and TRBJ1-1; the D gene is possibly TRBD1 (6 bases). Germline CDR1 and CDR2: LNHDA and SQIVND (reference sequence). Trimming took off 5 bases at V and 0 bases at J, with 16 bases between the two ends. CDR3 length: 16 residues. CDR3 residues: CASSSPPGVMNTEAFF. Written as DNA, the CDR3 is TGTGCCAGTAGTTCCCCACCAGGGGTTATGAACACTGAAGCTTTCTTT. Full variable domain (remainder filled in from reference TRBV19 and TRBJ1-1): DGGITQSPKYLFRKEGQNVTLSCEQNLNHDAMYWYRQDPGQGLRLIYYSQIVNDFQKGDIAEGYSVSREKKESFPLTVTSAQKNPTAFYLCASSSPPGVMNTEAFFGQGTRLTVV.

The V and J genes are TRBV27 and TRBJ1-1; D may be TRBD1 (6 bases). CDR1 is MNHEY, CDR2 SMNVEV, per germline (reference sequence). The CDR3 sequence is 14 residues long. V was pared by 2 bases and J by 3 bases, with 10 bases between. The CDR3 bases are TGTGCCAGCAGTTTAGTAGGGGGGGACACTGAAGCTTTCTTT. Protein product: CASSLVGGDTEAFF.

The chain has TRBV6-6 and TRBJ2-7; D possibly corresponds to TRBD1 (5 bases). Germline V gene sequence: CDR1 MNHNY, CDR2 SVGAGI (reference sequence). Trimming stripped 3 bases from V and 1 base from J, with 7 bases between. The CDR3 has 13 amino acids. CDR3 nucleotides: TGTGCCAGCAGTTATAGACAGTCCTACGAGCAGTACGTC. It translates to CASSYRQSYEQYV.

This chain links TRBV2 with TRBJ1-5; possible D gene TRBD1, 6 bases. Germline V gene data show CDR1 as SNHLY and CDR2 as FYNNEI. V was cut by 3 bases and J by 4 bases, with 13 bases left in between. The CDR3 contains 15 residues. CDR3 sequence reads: CASSDGGGFNQPQHF. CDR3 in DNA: TGTGCCAGCAGTGATGGGGGGGGCTTTAATCAGCCCCAGCATTTT.

The CDR3 DNA reads as TGTGCCACCAAAAAGGGACAGGGTAGCACCGGGGAGCTGTTTTTT. It translates to CATKKGQGSTGELFF. This chain uses TRBV27 with TRBJ2-2; 9 nucleotides match TRBD1. V shed 10 bases, J shed 4 bases, and the junction held 10 bases outside the gene matches. The CDR3 sequence is 15 residues long. Germline-derived CDR1 and CDR2 are MNHEY and SMNVEV (reference sequence).

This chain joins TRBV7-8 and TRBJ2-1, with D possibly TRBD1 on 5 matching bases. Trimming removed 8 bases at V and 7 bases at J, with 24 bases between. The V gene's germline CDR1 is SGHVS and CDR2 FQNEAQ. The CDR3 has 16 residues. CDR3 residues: CASGETRAPVRNEQFF. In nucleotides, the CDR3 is TGTGCCAGCGGAGAGACCAGGGCGCCAGTGAGGAATGAGCAGTTCTTC.

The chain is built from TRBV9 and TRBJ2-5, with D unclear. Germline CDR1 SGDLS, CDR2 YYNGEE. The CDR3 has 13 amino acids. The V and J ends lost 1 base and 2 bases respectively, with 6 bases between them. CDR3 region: CASSVSQQETQYF. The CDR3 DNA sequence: TGTGCCAGCAGCGTAAGCCAACAAGAGACCCAGTACTTC.

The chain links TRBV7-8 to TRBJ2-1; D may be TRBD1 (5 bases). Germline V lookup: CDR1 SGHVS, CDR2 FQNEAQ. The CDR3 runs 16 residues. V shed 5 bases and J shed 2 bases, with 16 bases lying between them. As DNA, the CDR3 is TGTGCCAGCAGCGCATACAGGATCCCTACCTACAATGAGCAGTTCTTC. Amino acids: CASSAYRIPTYNEQFF.

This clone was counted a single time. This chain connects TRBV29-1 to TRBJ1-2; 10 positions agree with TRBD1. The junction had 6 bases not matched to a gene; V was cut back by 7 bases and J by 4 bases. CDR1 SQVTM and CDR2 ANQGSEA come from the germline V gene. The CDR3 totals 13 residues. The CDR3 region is CSASGQGTYGYTF. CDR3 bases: TGCAGCGCATCGGGACAGGGGACCTATGGCTACACCTTC.

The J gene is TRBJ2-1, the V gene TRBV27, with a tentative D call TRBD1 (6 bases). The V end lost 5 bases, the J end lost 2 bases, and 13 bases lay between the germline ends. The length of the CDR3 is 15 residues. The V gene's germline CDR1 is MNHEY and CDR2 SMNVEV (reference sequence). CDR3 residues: CASSHTGTPYNEQFF. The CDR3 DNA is TGTGCCAGCAGTCACACCGGGACACCCTACAATGAGCAGTTCTTC.

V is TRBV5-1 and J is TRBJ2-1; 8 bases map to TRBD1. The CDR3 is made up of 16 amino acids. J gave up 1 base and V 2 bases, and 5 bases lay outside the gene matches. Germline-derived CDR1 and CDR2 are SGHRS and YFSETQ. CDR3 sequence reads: CASSFGQGASYNEQFF. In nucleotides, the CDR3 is TGCGCCAGCAGCTTCGGACAGGGAGCATCCTACAATGAGCAGTTCTTC.